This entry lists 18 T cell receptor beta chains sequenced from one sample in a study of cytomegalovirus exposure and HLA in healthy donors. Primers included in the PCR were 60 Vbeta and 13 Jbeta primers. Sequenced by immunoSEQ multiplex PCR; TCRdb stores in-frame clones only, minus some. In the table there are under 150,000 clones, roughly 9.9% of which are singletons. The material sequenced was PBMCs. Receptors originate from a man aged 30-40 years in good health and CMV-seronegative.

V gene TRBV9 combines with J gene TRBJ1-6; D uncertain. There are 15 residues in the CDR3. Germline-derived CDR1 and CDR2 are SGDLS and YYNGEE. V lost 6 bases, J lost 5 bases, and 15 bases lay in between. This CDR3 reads CASTLDPGDNSPLHF. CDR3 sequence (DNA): TGTGCCAGCACCCTCGATCCGGGTGATAATTCACCCCTCCACTTT.

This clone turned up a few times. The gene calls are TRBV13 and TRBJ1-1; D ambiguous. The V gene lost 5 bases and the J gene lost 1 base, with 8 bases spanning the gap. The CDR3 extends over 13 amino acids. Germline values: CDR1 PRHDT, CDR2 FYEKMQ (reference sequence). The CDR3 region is CASSRGKNTEAFF. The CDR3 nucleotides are TGTGCCAGCAGCCGCGGGAAGAACACTGAAGCTTTCTTT. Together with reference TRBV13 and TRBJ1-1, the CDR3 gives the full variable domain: AAGVIQSPRHLIKEKRETATLKCYPIPRHDTVYWYQQGPGQDPQFLISFYEKMQSDKGSIPDRFSAQQFSDYHSELNMSSLELGDSALYFCASSRGKNTEAFFGQGTRLTVV.

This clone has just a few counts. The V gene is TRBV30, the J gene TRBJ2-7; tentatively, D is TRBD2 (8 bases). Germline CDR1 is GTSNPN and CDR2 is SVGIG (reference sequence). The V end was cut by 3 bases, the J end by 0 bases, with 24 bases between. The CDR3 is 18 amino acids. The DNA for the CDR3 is TGTGCCTGGAGGCCAAGGGGGCGTCCTAGCGGGCCCTCCTACGAGCAGTACTTC. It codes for CAWRPRGRPSGPSYEQYF.

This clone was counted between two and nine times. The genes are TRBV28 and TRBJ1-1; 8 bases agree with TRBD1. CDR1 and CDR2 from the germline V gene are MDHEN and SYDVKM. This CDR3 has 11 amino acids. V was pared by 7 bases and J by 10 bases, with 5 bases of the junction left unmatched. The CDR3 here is CASNTDRGAFF. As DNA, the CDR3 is TGTGCCAGCAATACCGACAGGGGAGCTTTCTTT.

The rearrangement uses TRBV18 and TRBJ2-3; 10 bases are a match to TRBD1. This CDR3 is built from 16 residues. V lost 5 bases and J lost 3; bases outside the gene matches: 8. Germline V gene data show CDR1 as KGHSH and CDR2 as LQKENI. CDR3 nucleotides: TGTGCCAGCTCAGCGGGACAGGGGCTGGGAACAGATACGCAGTATTTT. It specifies CASSAGQGLGTDTQYF. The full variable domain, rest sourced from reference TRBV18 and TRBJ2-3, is NAGVMQNPRHLVRRRGQEARLRCSPMKGHSHVYWYRQLPEEGLKFMVYLQKENIIDESGMPKERFSAEFPKEGPSILRIQQVVRGDSAAYFCASSAGQGLGTDTQYFGPGTRLTVL.

The CDR3 loop reads CASSWNRGFEKLFF. CDR3 DNA sequence: TGTGCCAGCAGTTGGAACAGGGGCTTTGAAAAACTGTTTTTT. J is TRBJ1-4 and V is TRBV27, with TRBD1 matching 7 bases. In germline, CDR1 is MNHEY, CDR2 SMNVEV (reference sequence). J lost 7 bases, V lost 4 bases, and 6 bases had no gene match. The CDR3 extends over 14 amino acids.

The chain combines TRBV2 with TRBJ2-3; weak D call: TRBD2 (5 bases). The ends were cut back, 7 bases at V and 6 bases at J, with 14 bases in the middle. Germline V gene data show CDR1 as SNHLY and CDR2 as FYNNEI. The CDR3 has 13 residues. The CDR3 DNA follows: TGTGCCAGCATGGGTCGGGGATCGGATACGCAGTATTTT. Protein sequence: CASMGRGSDTQYF.

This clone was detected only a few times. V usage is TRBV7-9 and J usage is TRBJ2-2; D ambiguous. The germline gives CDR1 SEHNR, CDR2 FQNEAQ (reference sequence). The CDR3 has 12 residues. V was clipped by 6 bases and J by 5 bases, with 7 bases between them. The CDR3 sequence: CASSFQTGELFF. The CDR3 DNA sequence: TGTGCCAGCAGTTTCCAAACCGGGGAGCTGTTTTTT.

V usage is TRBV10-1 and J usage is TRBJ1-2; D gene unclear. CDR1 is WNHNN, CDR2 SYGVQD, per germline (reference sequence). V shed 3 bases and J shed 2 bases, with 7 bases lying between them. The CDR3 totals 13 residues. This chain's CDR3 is CASSDNRNYGYTF. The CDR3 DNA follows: TGCGCCAGCAGTGATAACAGAAACTATGGCTACACCTTC.

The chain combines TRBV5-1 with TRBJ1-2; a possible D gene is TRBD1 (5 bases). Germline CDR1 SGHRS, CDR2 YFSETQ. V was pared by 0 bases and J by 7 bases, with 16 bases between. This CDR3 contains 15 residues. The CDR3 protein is CASSLERGSSGGYTF. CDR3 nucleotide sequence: TGCGCCAGCAGCTTGGAAAGGGGCTCCTCAGGTGGCTACACCTTC.

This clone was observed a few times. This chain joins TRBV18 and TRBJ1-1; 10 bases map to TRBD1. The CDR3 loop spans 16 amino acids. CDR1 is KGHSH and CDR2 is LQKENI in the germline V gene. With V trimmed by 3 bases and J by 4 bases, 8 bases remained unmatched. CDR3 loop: CASSPRDRGGGTEAFF. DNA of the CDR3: TGTGCCAGCTCACCCCGGGACAGGGGAGGAGGCACTGAAGCTTTCTTT.

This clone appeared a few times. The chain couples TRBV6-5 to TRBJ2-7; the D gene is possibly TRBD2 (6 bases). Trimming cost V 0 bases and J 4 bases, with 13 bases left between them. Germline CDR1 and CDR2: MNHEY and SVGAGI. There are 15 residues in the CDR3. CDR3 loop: CASSYSSDGGYEQYF. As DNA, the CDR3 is TGTGCCAGCAGTTACTCGAGTGATGGGGGGTACGAGCAGTACTTC.

This CDR3 reads CASSYLAGTGFETQYF. CDR3 nucleotides: TGCGCCAGCAGCTACCTAGCCGGGACAGGGTTTGAGACCCAGTACTTC. The V gene is TRBV4-3, the J gene TRBJ2-5, with TRBD1 matching 9 bases. CDR1 is LGHNA and CDR2 is YSLEER in the germline V gene. This CDR3 is built from 16 residues. After removal of 5 bases from V and 5 bases from J, the junction contained 12 bases not matched to a gene.

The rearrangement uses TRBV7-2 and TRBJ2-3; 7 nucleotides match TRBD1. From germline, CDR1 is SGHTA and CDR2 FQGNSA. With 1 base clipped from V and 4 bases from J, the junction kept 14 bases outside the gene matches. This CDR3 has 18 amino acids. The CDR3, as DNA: TGTGCCAGCAGCTTAGGGCTCCCTTCGACAGGGTGGTCAGATACGCAGTATTTT. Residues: CASSLGLPSTGWSDTQYF.

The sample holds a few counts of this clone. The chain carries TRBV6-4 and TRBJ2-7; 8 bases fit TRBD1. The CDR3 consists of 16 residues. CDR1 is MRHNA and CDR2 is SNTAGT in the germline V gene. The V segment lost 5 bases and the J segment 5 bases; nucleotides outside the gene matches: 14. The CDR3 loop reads CASSIPPQGASDEQYF. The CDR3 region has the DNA TGTGCCAGCAGTATTCCTCCGCAGGGGGCGAGCGACGAGCAGTACTTC.

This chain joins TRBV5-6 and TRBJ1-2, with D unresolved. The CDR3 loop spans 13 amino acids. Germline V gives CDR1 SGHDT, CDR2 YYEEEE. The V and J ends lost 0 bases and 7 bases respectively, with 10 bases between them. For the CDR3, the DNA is TGTGCCAGCAGCTTGGGAGGGTCAGGTGGCTACACCTTC. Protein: CASSLGGSGGYTF. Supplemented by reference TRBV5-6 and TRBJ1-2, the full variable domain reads DAGVTQSPTHLIKTRGQQVTLRCSPKSGHDTVSWYQQALGQGPQFIFQYYEEEERQRGNFPDRFSGHQFPNYSSELNVNALLLGDSALYLCASSLGGSGGYTFGSGTRLTVV.

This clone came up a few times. The CDR3 bases are TGCAGCGTTGAAAAGCAGCACACGACTGGTGGCTACACCTTC. As protein: CSVEKQHTTGGYTF. J is TRBJ1-2 and V is TRBV29-1, with D unresolved. Trimming cost V 2 bases and J 7 bases, with 17 bases left between them. Germline V CDR1 and CDR2: SQVTM, ANQGSEA. The CDR3 spans 14 residues.

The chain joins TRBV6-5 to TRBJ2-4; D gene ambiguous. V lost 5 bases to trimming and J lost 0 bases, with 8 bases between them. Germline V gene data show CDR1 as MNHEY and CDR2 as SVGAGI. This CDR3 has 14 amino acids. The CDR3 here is CASSPGLAKNIQYF. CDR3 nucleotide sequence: TGTGCCAGCAGTCCAGGTCTAGCCAAAAACATTCAGTACTTC.